Ten or more counts support the clone carrying this T cell receptor beta chain. Antigen unknown. For TCRbeta, the library was prepared with unique molecular identifiers. Via MiXCR, TCRdb re-called the PCR reads, giving one row per CDR3 protein. The table includes around 80,000 distinct CDR3 sequences, 15% to 20% detected once. The sample is drawn from a study of T-cell reconstitution after alpha-beta-depleted transplantation in children. General study points: Surviving recipient T cells and intrathymic progenitors accounted for some patients' high TCRbeta diversity at day 60. Several hundred expanded graft clones reportedly were the source of alpha-beta T cells about two months after transplant. T-cell counts and diversity at one year following transplant were attributed mainly to newly produced T cells.

V gave up 0 bases and J gave up 5 bases, with 11 bases separating them. The germline gives CDR1 ENHRY, CDR2 SYGVKD. The CDR3 is 15 amino acids. This sequence was found in a male patient between 2 and 10 years old who had a stem cell transplant for acute lymphoblastic leukemia, so the T cells may come from the graft donor. The chain employs TRBV10-3 and TRBJ2-1; D unclear. The sequences come from PBMCs, mostly from graft donor cells, collected 360 days after TCRalphabeta/CD19-depleted stem cell transplant. The CDR3 bases are TGTGCCATCAGTGAGTCGAATCTTCGTAACAATGAGCAGTTCTTC. Its protein product is CAISESNLRNNEQFF.